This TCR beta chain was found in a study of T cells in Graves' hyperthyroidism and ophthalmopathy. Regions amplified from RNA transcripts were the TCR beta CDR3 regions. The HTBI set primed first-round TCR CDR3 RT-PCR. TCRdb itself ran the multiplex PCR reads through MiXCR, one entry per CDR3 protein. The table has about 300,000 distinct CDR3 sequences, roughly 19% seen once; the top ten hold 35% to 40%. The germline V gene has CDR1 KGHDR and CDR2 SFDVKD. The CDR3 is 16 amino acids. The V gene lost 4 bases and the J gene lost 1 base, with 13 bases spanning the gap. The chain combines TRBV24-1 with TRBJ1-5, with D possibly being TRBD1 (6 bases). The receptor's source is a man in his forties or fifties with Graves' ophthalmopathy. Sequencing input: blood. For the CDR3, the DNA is TGTGCCACCAGTGACCCGAGGGGGGCGAGCAATCAGCCCCAGCATTTT. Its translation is CATSDPRGASNQPQHF.